What follows are 22 T cell receptor beta chains derived from one specimen sequenced in a study of post-analysis software for immune sequencing data. Built from TCR beta cDNA, the libraries had unique molecular identifiers in them. One entry per CDR3 protein results from TCRdb running MiXCR on the PCR reads. Here the sample spans 350,000 to 500,000 distinct CDR3 sequences, 35% to 45% being singletons. What these receptors recognize is not known. Study conclusions and caveats: TRBV segments more frequent in patients than in controls numbered roughly 5 and included TRBV5-6, TRBV5-1 and TRBV20-1.

The sample consisted of blood. All receptors come from a girl aged 2-10 years with multiple sclerosis.

This clonotype was observed a few times. This chain links TRBV7-2 with TRBJ2-3; no clear D gene. The germline V and J ends were trimmed by 5 bases and 7 bases, with 16 bases remaining between them. Germline CDR1 SGHTA, CDR2 FQGNSA. The CDR3 covers 14 residues. The CDR3 protein is CASSPGLTLNTQYF. The CDR3 DNA is TGTGCCAGCAGCCCGGGCCTCACACTAAATACGCAGTATTTT.

This clonotype was observed a few times. The chain employs TRBV29-1 and TRBJ2-7; 10 bases agree with TRBD2. Trimming at V came to 5 bases and at J to 1 base, leaving 2 bases not matched to a gene. The germline V gene encodes CDR1 SQVTM and CDR2 ANQGSEA. The CDR3 contains 13 residues. The CDR3 here is CSVLAGESYEQYF. The CDR3 DNA reads as TGCAGCGTTCTAGCGGGAGAGTCCTACGAGCAGTACTTC.

The chain combines TRBV28 with TRBJ1-1; unclear D gene. The CDR3 runs 14 residues. In germline, CDR1 is MDHEN, CDR2 SYDVKM. The ends were cut back, 4 bases at V and 5 bases at J, with 14 bases in the middle. Written as DNA, the CDR3 is TGTGCCAGCAGTTCCGACACGGGGTTAACTGAAGCTTTCTTT. Translation: CASSSDTGLTEAFF. Combining the CDR3 with reference TRBV28 and TRBJ1-1 gives the whole variable domain DVKVTQSSRYLVKRTGEKVFLECVQDMDHENMFWYRQDPGLGLRLIYFSYDVKMKEKGDIPEGYSVSREKKERFSLILESASTNQTSMYLCASSSDTGLTEAFFGQGTRLTVV.

The rearrangement links TRBV7-9 to TRBJ1-1, with D possibly being TRBD1 (5 bases). The V and J ends lost 5 bases and 11 bases respectively, with 24 bases between them. The length of the CDR3 is 15 residues. Germline V gene sequence: CDR1 SEHNR, CDR2 FQNEAQ (reference sequence). The CDR3 DNA reads TGTGCCAGCAGCGCAGAACAGAGTAGGGGTCGGCGGGCTTTCTTT. It specifies CASSAEQSRGRRAFF.

A few counts support this clonotype. The chain is built from TRBV10-2 and TRBJ1-6; the match to TRBD1 covers 8 bases. Germline V gene data show CDR1 as WSHSY and CDR2 as SAAADI. With 8 bases clipped from V and 5 bases from J, the junction kept 8 bases outside the gene matches. The length of the CDR3 is 15 residues. The CDR3 loop is CASDPTGVNNSPLHF. The CDR3 DNA sequence: TGCGCCAGCGATCCGACAGGGGTTAATAATTCACCCCTCCACTTT.

The chain recombines TRBV27 with TRBJ1-5, with a possible D match to TRBD1 (6 bases). CDR3 length: 15 residues. Germline lookup yields CDR1 MNHEY and CDR2 SMNVEV (reference sequence). Between the trimmed V and J ends, which lost 3 bases and 3 bases, there was a span of 12 bases. CDR3 bases: TGTGCCAGCAGTTTTTCAGGGGCTTTCAATCAGCCCCAGCATTTT. It yields the protein CASSFSGAFNQPQHF.

This clonotype was observed a handful of times. The chain couples TRBV28 to TRBJ2-1, with TRBD2 identical over 9 bases. The junction had 7 bases not matched to a gene; V was cut back by 2 bases and J by 2 bases. Germline V gene lookup returns CDR1 MDHEN and CDR2 SYDVKM. The CDR3 spans 17 residues. The CDR3 DNA reads TGTGCCAGCAGTTTAGTTCCTAGCGGGACTACCTACAATGAGCAGTTCTTC. Residues: CASSLVPSGTTYNEQFF. Supplemented by reference TRBV28 and TRBJ2-1, the full variable domain reads DVKVTQSSRYLVKRTGEKVFLECVQDMDHENMFWYRQDPGLGLRLIYFSYDVKMKEKGDIPEGYSVSREKKERFSLILESASTNQTSMYLCASSLVPSGTTYNEQFFGPGTRLTVL.

This clonotype appeared a single time. The J gene is TRBJ1-5, the V gene TRBV5-1, with a weak D call TRBD1 (5 bases). CDR3 length equals 16 residues. Germline CDR1 and CDR2: SGHRS and YFSETQ. The ends were cut back, 0 bases at V and 4 bases at J, with 14 bases in the middle. The CDR3, as DNA: TGCGCCAGCAGCTTGGACGGGGGTGAAATTAATCAGCCCCAGCATTTT. This translates into CASSLDGGEINQPQHF.

The chain is built from TRBV15 and TRBJ2-7; possibly TRBD1 for D (5 bases). Deletions cut 2 bases from V and 3 bases from J, with 11 bases between. This CDR3 is built from 14 residues. Germline V gene data show CDR1 as LNHNV and CDR2 as YYDKDF (reference sequence). CDR3 loop: CATSRPQGYYEQYF. CDR3 DNA: TGTGCCACCAGCAGACCTCAGGGTTACTACGAGCAGTACTTC.

There are a few counts of this clonotype. This rearrangement joins TRBV6-5 to TRBJ1-1; D is possibly TRBD1 (5 bases). This CDR3 has 14 amino acids. Trimming stripped 0 bases from V and 11 bases from J, with 16 bases between. The germline CDR1 and CDR2 sequences are MNHEY and SVGAGI. CDR3 residues: CASSYSQTAQTAFF. The CDR3 bases are TGTGCCAGCAGTTACTCCCAGACAGCTCAGACGGCTTTCTTT.

This clonotype came up a few times. This sequence joins TRBV7-7 and TRBJ2-5, with D perhaps matching TRBD2 (7 bases). The CDR3 contains 19 residues. CDR1 is SSHAT, CDR2 FNYEAQ, per germline (reference sequence). V lost 5 bases, J lost 1 base, and 26 bases lay in between. CDR3 in DNA: TGTGCCAGCAGCCCCACGGTCCGGGGGGTCGGGGGCCTCCAAGAGACCCAGTACTTC. Its protein is CASSPTVRGVGGLQETQYF.

This clonotype was observed a few times. V and J are TRBV7-3 and TRBJ1-2, with D maybe TRBD1 (5 bases). From germline, CDR1 is SGHTA and CDR2 FQGTGA. The CDR3 sequence is 13 residues long. V lost 2 bases, J lost 6 bases, and 10 bases lay in between. The CDR3, as DNA: TGTGCCAGCAGCTTAGCGGGAGGGGATGGCTACACCTTC. As protein: CASSLAGGDGYTF.

This chain connects TRBV7-3 to TRBJ1-1; D call uncertain. CDR1 is SGHTA and CDR2 is FQGTGA in the germline V gene. The V gene lost 2 bases and the J gene lost 0 bases, with 13 bases spanning the gap. This CDR3 spans 16 amino acids. CDR3 in amino acids: CASSLVGGIMNTEAFF. The DNA of the CDR3 is TGTGCCAGCAGCTTAGTCGGCGGGATCATGAACACTGAAGCTTTCTTT.

This clonotype has just one count. The V gene is TRBV10-3, the J gene TRBJ2-1; D is perhaps TRBD1 or TRBD2 (5 bases each). Trimming stripped 0 bases from V and 6 bases from J, with 9 bases between. The CDR3 is 14 amino acids. Germline lookup yields CDR1 ENHRY and CDR2 SYGVKD. CDR3 nucleotide sequence: TGTGCCATCAGTGAGTCGGCAGGGAGCAATGAGCAGTTCTTC. Residues: CAISESAGSNEQFF.

The rearrangement uses TRBV28 and TRBJ2-3; tentative D call: TRBD1 (5 bases). The CDR3 is 14 residues long. Trimming took off 7 bases at V and 3 bases at J, with 14 bases between the two ends. Germline V gene lookup returns CDR1 MDHEN and CDR2 SYDVKM. The CDR3 protein is CASTPARTTDTQYF. In DNA, the CDR3 is TGTGCCAGCACACCTGCCAGGACAACAGATACGCAGTATTTT. Variable domain in full (rest from reference TRBV28 and TRBJ2-3): DVKVTQSSRYLVKRTGEKVFLECVQDMDHENMFWYRQDPGLGLRLIYFSYDVKMKEKGDIPEGYSVSREKKERFSLILESASTNQTSMYLCASTPARTTDTQYFGPGTRLTVL.

This chain uses TRBV10-3 with TRBJ2-1, with D possibly being TRBD1 or TRBD2 (5 bases each). The ends were cut back, 10 bases at V and 10 bases at J, with 17 bases in the middle. Per the germline V gene, CDR1 is ENHRY and CDR2 is SYGVKD. The CDR3 runs 12 residues. CDR3 amino acids: CATLGIGDEQFF. The CDR3 region has the DNA TGTGCCACCCTCGGGATAGGGGACGAGCAGTTCTTC.

In this sample, this clonotype turned up a few times. The CDR3 coding sequence is TGCAGTGCTAGAGTTCCTCTTGCATCCTACGAGCAGTACTTC. It is translated as CSARVPLASYEQYF. V is TRBV20-1 and J is TRBJ2-7; D is ambiguous. Germline-derived CDR1 and CDR2 are DFQATT and SNEGSKA (reference sequence). V shed 1 base and J shed 1 base, with 11 bases lying between them. The CDR3 runs to 14 residues.

The V gene is TRBV12-3 or TRBV12-4, the J gene TRBJ2-3; 9 nucleotides line up with TRBD1. Germline trimming cut 3 bases from V and 4 bases from J; bases unmatched to any gene: 11. The length of the CDR3 is 17 residues. The CDR3 coding sequence is TGTGCCAGCAGTTTTAATTTCGGGACAGGGTTAGCAGATACGCAGTATTTT. Its protein is CASSFNFGTGLADTQYF.

The CDR3 DNA reads as TGCGCCAGCAGCCAAGTTTTGGCAGGGACCCCGTCCCAGTACTTC. It translates to CASSQVLAGTPSQYF. The chain couples TRBV4-1 to TRBJ2-5; perhaps D is TRBD1 or TRBD2 (5 bases each). The CDR3 runs 15 residues. The V gene's germline CDR1 is MGHRA and CDR2 YSYEKL. V was clipped by 1 base and J by 9 bases, with 18 bases between them.

The chain has TRBV28 and TRBJ2-7; 14 bases fit TRBD2. J was trimmed by 6 bases and V by 6 bases; bases with no gene match: 4. The CDR3 totals 14 residues. Looked up from germline, CDR1 is MDHEN and CDR2 is SYDVKM. Written as DNA, the CDR3 is TGTGCCAGCAGCCCCGGACTAGCGGGGGGCGAGCAGTACTTC. Translated, it gives CASSPGLAGGEQYF.

The chain carries TRBV11-2 and TRBJ2-1; D is possibly TRBD2 (5 bases). This CDR3 is built from 14 residues. The germline V gene encodes CDR1 SGHAT and CDR2 FQNNGV. The V and J ends lost 0 bases and 5 bases respectively, with 8 bases between them. The CDR3 here is CASSLDPGNNEQFF. Here the CDR3 DNA reads TGTGCCAGCAGCTTAGACCCCGGGAACAATGAGCAGTTCTTC.

The chain couples TRBV6-5 to TRBJ1-4; D remains ambiguous. There are 14 residues in the CDR3. Looked up from germline, CDR1 is MNHEY and CDR2 is SVGAGI. The V gene lost 0 bases and the J gene lost 5 bases, with 7 bases spanning the gap. The CDR3 protein is CASSYSATNEKLFF. The CDR3 nucleotides read TGTGCCAGCAGTTACTCCGCGACAAATGAAAAACTGTTTTTT.